This T cell receptor beta chain was sequenced for a study of blood T cell repertoires in COVID-19. Study overall: Samples taken during acute and convalescent COVID-19 were collected in the United States, Italy and Spain.

There are 13 residues in the CDR3. Germline V gene sequence: CDR1 SGHTS, CDR2 YDEGEE. The ends were cut back, 4 bases at V and 4 bases at J, with 11 bases in the middle. Per the original methods: Estimation of nucleated cell counts was performed using reference gene primer amplification. The table came from immunoSEQ multiplex PCR; TCRdb's copy has only in-frame clones and leaves some out. The V and J calls and the clone size are those of that table, but D and trimming were determined from the DNA. The sample consists of about 110,000 clones, 82% of them appearing once. This clonotype originated in a woman older than 75 with acute or convalescent COVID-19. Input material: peripheral blood. This chain joins TRBV5-8 and TRBJ1-2; the D is unclear. CDR3 loop: CASSPGRGYGYTF. The CDR3 nucleotides are TGTGCCAGCAGCCCCGGTCGGGGCTATGGCTACACCTTC.